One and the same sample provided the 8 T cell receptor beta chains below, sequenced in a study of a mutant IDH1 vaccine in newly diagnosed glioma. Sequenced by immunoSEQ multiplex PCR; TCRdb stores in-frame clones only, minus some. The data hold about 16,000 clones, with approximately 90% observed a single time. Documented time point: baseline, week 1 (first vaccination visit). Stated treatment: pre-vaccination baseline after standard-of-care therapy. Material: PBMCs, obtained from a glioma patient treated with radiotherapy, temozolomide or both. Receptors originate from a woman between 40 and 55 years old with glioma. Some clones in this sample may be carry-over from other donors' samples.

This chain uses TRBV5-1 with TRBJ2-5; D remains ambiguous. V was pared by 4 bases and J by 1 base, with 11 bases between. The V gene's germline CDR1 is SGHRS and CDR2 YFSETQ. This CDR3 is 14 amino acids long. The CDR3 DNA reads TGCGCCAGCAGCCCGACCCAATCCCAAGAGACCCAGTACTTC. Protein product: CASSPTQSQETQYF. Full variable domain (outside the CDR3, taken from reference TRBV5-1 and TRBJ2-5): KAGVTQTPRYLIKTRGQQVTLSCSPISGHRSVSWYQQTPGQGLQFLFEYFSETQRNKGNFPGRFSGRQFSNSRSEMNVSTLELGDSALYLCASSPTQSQETQYFGPGTRLLVL.

The CDR3 is CASSESQETQYF. The CDR3 DNA reads as TGTGCCAGCTCAGAGAGCCAAGAGACCCAGTACTTC. The V gene is TRBV18, the J gene TRBJ2-5, with D unresolved. Germline V gene lookup returns CDR1 KGHSH and CDR2 LQKENI. The CDR3 length is 12 residues. Deletions cut 5 bases from V and 1 base from J, with 5 bases between.

The CDR3 region has the DNA TGTGCCAGCAGGCAAACGGGGGGAAGAGGAAACACCATATATTTT. Its translation: CASRQTGGRGNTIYF. This sequence joins TRBV5-6 and TRBJ1-3, with a possible D match to TRBD1 (5 bases). CDR1 is SGHDT and CDR2 is YYEEEE in the germline V gene. The ends were cut back, 5 bases at V and 4 bases at J, with 16 bases in the middle. The CDR3 contains 15 residues.

The CDR3 coding sequence is TGTGCCAGCAGTCCACTGACAGCTTTGAACACTGAAGCTTTCTTT. It is translated as CASSPLTALNTEAFF. The chain links TRBV28 to TRBJ1-1; tentative D call: TRBD1 (5 bases). This CDR3 is 15 amino acids long. Trimming left V 5 bases short and J 0 bases short, with 13 bases between. The germline V gene has CDR1 MDHEN and CDR2 SYDVKM.

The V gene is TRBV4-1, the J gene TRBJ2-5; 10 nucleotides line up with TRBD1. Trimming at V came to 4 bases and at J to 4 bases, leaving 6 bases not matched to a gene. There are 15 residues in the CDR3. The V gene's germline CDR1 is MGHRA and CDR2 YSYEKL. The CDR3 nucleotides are TGCGCCAGCAGCCGCCGACAGGGGGCCGGAGAGACCCAGTACTTC. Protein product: CASSRRQGAGETQYF.

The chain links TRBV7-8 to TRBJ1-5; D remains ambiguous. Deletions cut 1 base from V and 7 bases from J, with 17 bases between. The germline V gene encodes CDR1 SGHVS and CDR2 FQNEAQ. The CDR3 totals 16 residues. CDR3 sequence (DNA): TGTGCCAGCAGCTTAGGGTCCTTCGGTGGAAGCCAGCCCCAGCATTTT. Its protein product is CASSLGSFGGSQPQHF.

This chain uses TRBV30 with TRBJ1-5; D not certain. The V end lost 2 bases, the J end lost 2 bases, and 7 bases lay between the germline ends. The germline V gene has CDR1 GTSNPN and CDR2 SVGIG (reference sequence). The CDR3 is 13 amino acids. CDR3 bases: TGTGCCTGGAGTCCCGGGGGCAATCAGCCCCAGCATTTT. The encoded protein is CAWSPGGNQPQHF.

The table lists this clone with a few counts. The CDR3 region has the DNA TGTGCCAGCAGTGAATCCCCCGTAGAAGCTTTCTTT. Its protein product is CASSESPVEAFF. The rearrangement uses TRBV6-1 and TRBJ1-1; D is uncertain. The CDR3 spans 12 residues. The germline gives CDR1 MNHNS, CDR2 SASEGT. Trimming took 2 bases from V and 8 from J, leaving 9 bases between them.